This T cell receptor beta chain was found in a study of blood T cell repertoires in COVID-19. Background on the study: Researchers got acute and convalescent COVID-19 samples from the United States, Italy and Spain. PBMCs, B-cell-depleted T cells, or T cells provided the cDNA or gDNA that made up the material.

Original handling: Reference gene primers were amplified, and this amplification served to estimate nucleated cell counts. TCRdb's copy holds only in-frame clones and misses some; the assay was immunoSEQ multiplex PCR. D and trimming come from the DNA, and the V and J calls and clone size come from that table. Among approximately 26,000 clones listed, under 90% were seen once. The receptor was derived from a human donor in a cohort sampled during active COVID-19. Sample: peripheral blood.

The CDR3 protein is CASSQLLAGDFWQETQYF. The CDR3 DNA reads as TGTGCCAGCAGCCAGTTGTTAGCGGGAGATTTTTGGCAAGAGACCCAGTACTTC. This chain links TRBV3-1 (or the pseudogene TRBV3-2) with TRBJ2-5; 9 nucleotides match TRBD2. The germline V gene has CDR1 LGHDT and CDR2 YNNKEL (reference sequence). After removal of 3 bases from V and 2 bases from J, the junction contained 13 bases not matched to a gene. CDR3 length equals 18 residues.